The TCR beta chain under discussion was sequenced for a study of blood T cell repertoires in COVID-19. Study-wide context: Sites in the United States, Italy and Spain provided acute and convalescent COVID-19 samples.

The data were produced by immunoSEQ multiplex PCR, yet TCRdb's version contains in-frame clones alone and is incomplete. The table records approximately 240,000 clones, 84% of them present only once. The CDR3 runs 15 residues. The ends were cut back, 4 bases at V and 1 base at J, with 13 bases in the middle. Germline CDR1 and CDR2: MNHEY and SVGEGT. The receptor was derived from a woman aged 35 to 49 who had recovered from COVID-19. The chain couples TRBV6-2 or TRBV6-3 to TRBJ1-1; no clear D gene. The specimen sequenced was peripheral blood. In nucleotides, the CDR3 is TGTGCCAGCAGTTTTCGATACCGGGGGAACACTGAAGCTTTCTTT. Translating it yields CASSFRYRGNTEAFF.